This T cell receptor (beta chain) was sequenced in a study of blood T cell repertoires in COVID-19. Study summary: Samples of COVID-19 (acute and convalescent) were obtained from the United States, Italy and Spain. PBMCs, B-cell-depleted T cells, or T cells were the source of the cDNA or gDNA that made up the material.

Clones were sequenced by immunoSEQ multiplex PCR, and TCRdb holds only the in-frame ones, with some missing. There are fewer than 650,000 clones in the sample; roughly 91% occur only once, and 7.8% lies in the top ten. With 4 bases removed from V and 7 bases from J, the gap between germline ends came to 13 bases. The CDR3 has 13 residues. This clone has more than one count but fewer than ten. This sequence joins TRBV12-3 or TRBV12-4 and TRBJ1-2; maybe TRBD1 (6 bases). The specimen sequenced was peripheral blood. The clonotype originates from a woman in her fifties or sixties with COVID-19, enrolled during active disease. DNA of the CDR3: TGTGCCAGCAGTTCCCACAGGGTACGTGGCTACACCTTC. It translates to CASSSHRVRGYTF.